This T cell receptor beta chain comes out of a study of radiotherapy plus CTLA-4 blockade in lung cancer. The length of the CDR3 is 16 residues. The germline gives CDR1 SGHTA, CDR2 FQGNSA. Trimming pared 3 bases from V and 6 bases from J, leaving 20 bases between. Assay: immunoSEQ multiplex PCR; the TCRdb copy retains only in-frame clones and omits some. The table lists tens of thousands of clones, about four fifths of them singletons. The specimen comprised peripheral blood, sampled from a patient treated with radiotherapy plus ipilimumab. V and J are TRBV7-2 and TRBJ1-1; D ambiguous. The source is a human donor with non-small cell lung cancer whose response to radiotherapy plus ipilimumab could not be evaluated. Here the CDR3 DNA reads TGTGCCAGCAGCTTGGAGAAGATGGGTCGTGTTCCTGAAGCTTTCTTT. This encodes CASSLEKMGRVPEAFF.